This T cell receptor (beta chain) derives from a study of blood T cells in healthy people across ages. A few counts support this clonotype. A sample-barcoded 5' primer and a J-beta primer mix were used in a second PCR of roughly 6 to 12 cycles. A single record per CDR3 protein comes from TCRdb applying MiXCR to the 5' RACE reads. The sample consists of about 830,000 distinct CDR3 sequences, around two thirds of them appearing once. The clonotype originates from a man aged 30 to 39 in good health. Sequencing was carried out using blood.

The CDR3 coding sequence is TGTGCCATCAGCCAGACAGGGGGAGGTAGCAATCAGCCCCAGCATTTT. This encodes CAISQTGGGSNQPQHF. This rearrangement joins TRBV10-3 to TRBJ1-5; 9 positions agree with TRBD1. Unmatched junction bases numbered 6, after V lost 6 bases and J lost 0 bases. Germline CDR1 ENHRY, CDR2 SYGVKD. This CDR3 is 16 amino acids long.